The 3 T cell receptor beta chains in this list originate from one sample, sequenced in a study of shared clonotypes between healthy human individuals. This table comes from immunoSEQ multiplex PCR, and its TCRdb copy is limited to in-frame clones, with some not included. The sample shows hundreds of thousands of clones, around 77% of them seen only once. Sequencing was done on a sample of PBMCs. Receptors were obtained from a woman aged 40-49 years in good health. Some clones in this sample may be carry-over from other donors' samples.

V and J are TRBV18 and TRBJ2-1; 8 positions match TRBD2. This CDR3 has 16 amino acids. CDR1 KGHSH and CDR2 LQKENI come from the germline V gene. Trimming removed 0 bases from V and 4 bases from J; junction bases left unmatched: 5. The CDR3 loop is CASSPPRLAGYNEQFF. In DNA, the CDR3 is TGTGCCAGCTCACCACCCCGGCTAGCGGGTTACAATGAGCAGTTCTTC. Together with reference TRBV18 and TRBJ2-1, the CDR3 gives the full variable domain: NAGVMQNPRHLVRRRGQEARLRCSPMKGHSHVYWYRQLPEEGLKFMVYLQKENIIDESGMPKERFSAEFPKEGPSILRIQQVVRGDSAAYFCASSPPRLAGYNEQFFGPGTRLTVL.

The chain carries TRBV7-9 and TRBJ1-4; D not resolved. V lost 5 bases and J 5 bases, leaving 18 bases between the germline ends. The CDR3 sequence is 16 residues long. Germline CDR1 SEHNR, CDR2 FQNEAQ (reference sequence). DNA of the CDR3: TGTGCCAGCAGCCGTGCCAGGAACGGGCGAAATGAAAAACTGTTTTTT. This codes for CASSRARNGRNEKLFF. Drawing the rest from reference TRBV7-9 and TRBJ1-4, the complete variable domain is DTGVSQNPRHKITKRGQNVTFRCDPISEHNRLYWYRQTLGQGPEFLTYFQNEAQLEKSRLLSDRFSAERPKGSFSTLEIQRTEQGDSAMYLCASSRARNGRNEKLFFGSGTQLSVL.

This chain uses TRBV18 with TRBJ1-5; D uncertain. Trimming cost V 3 bases and J 4 bases, with 7 bases left between them. Germline V gene data show CDR1 as KGHSH and CDR2 as LQKENI. This CDR3 is 13 amino acids long. The CDR3 DNA follows: TGTGCCAGCTCACCGGGGTTTAATCAGCCCCAGCATTTT. It codes for CASSPGFNQPQHF.